Listed here are 20 T cell receptor beta chains from one sample, sequenced in a study of cytomegalovirus exposure and HLA in healthy donors (dated by TCRdb to 2016 to 2017). The library was generated by the immunoSEQ multiplex PCR assay. The clones in this table, taken by TCRdb from immuneACCESS, are in-frame only. Not every clone is retained; where verified, under half of the shortfall comes from an unresolved V gene, and the cause of the rest is unknown. Across this sample there are 260,000 or so clones, with around 87% seen only once. The top ten hold about 2.5% of the sample. The source material was PBMCs. The receptors stem from a young man in good health and CMV-seronegative.

This clone was recorded only once. The V call is TRBV6-6, the J call TRBJ2-1; D unclear. Germline V gene sequence: CDR1 MNHNY, CDR2 SVGAGI (reference sequence). Trimming removed 5 bases from V and 7 bases from J, with 9 bases in between. CDR3 length: 12 residues. CDR3 region: CASSPSGNEQFF. CDR3 nucleotide sequence: TGTGCCAGCAGTCCCTCAGGTAATGAGCAGTTCTTC.

This clone appeared a single time. This rearrangement joins TRBV4-2 to TRBJ2-3; TRBD1 agrees at 9 bases. The germline CDR1 and CDR2 sequences are LGHNA and YNFKEQ. V shed 4 bases, J shed 1 base, and the junction held 6 bases outside the gene matches. The CDR3 sequence is 16 residues long. Written as DNA, the CDR3 is TGTGCCAGCAGCCGGGACAGGGAGGTTGGCACAGATACGCAGTATTTT. It translates to CASSRDREVGTDTQYF.

The chain employs TRBV5-8 and TRBJ1-3; D possibly corresponds to TRBD1 (6 bases). Germline assignment: CDR1 SGHTS and CDR2 YDEGEE. CDR3 length: 14 residues. Trimming left V 2 bases short and J 3 bases short, with 9 bases between. CDR3 region: CASSFPRGGNTIYF. As DNA, the CDR3 is TGTGCCAGCAGCTTTCCCAGGGGTGGAAACACCATATATTTT.

This clone was detected only once. This chain connects TRBV28 to TRBJ2-3, with unresolved D. V shed 5 bases and J shed 6 bases, with 6 bases lying between them. The CDR3 loop spans 11 amino acids. CDR1 MDHEN and CDR2 SYDVKM come from the germline V gene. The CDR3 region has the DNA TGTGCCAGCAGTCCCAGGGATACGCAGTATTTT. Encoded protein: CASSPRDTQYF. The variable domain in full, with the rest retrieved from reference TRBV28 and TRBJ2-3, is DVKVTQSSRYLVKRTGEKVFLECVQDMDHENMFWYRQDPGLGLRLIYFSYDVKMKEKGDIPEGYSVSREKKERFSLILESASTNQTSMYLCASSPRDTQYFGPGTRLTVL.

This chain uses TRBV5-1 with TRBJ2-1; TRBD2 is a possible D gene (6 bases). Trimming removed 1 base from V and 10 bases from J, with 12 bases in between. This CDR3 comprises 13 residues. Germline CDR1 is SGHRS and CDR2 is YFSETQ. The CDR3 is CASSLRGRSEQFF. Written as DNA, the CDR3 is TGCGCCAGCAGCTTGCGAGGGAGGAGCGAGCAGTTCTTC.

This clone was detected only once. V usage is TRBV11-2 and J usage is TRBJ1-4; 9 bases agree with TRBD1. Germline V lookup: CDR1 SGHAT, CDR2 FQNNGV. The length of the CDR3 is 16 residues. The trim removed 1 base at V and 7 bases at J, leaving 7 bases unmatched. DNA for the CDR3: TGTGCCAGCAGCTTAGGTACAGGGGGCGTCGGTGAAAAACTGTTTTTT. Its translation is CASSLGTGGVGEKLFF.

CDR3 in amino acids: CATSRGGTVRNTEAFF. The CDR3 coding sequence is TGTGCCACCAGCAGAGGCGGGACAGTTCGGAACACTGAAGCTTTCTTT. The chain couples TRBV15 to TRBJ1-1, with 7 bases fitting TRBD1. J gave up 1 base and V 1 base, and 6 bases lay outside the gene matches. There are 16 residues in the CDR3. Germline V gene lookup returns CDR1 LNHNV and CDR2 YYDKDF (reference sequence).

J is TRBJ2-7 and V is TRBV2; the D is unclear. The CDR3 contains 11 residues. Trimming stripped 6 bases from V and 3 bases from J, with 6 bases between. Germline V CDR1 and CDR2: SNHLY, FYNNEI. CDR3 amino acids: CASRQIYEQYF. In DNA, the CDR3 is TGTGCCAGCAGGCAGATCTACGAGCAGTACTTC.

The chain carries TRBV29-1 and TRBJ1-1, with D uncertain. With 0 bases removed from V and 2 bases from J, the gap between germline ends came to 19 bases. CDR3 length: 17 residues. Per germline, CDR1 SQVTM and CDR2 ANQGSEA. CDR3 DNA sequence: TGCAGCGTTGAAGATTGGCCCCCGGGAACAATCAACACTGAAGCTTTCTTT. Protein product: CSVEDWPPGTINTEAFF. The variable domain in full, completed from reference TRBV29-1 and TRBJ1-1, reads SAVISQKPSRDICQRGTSLTIQCQVDSQVTMMFWYRQQPGQSLTLIATANQGSEATYESGFVIDKFPISRPNLTFSTLTVSNMSPEDSSIYLCSVEDWPPGTINTEAFFGQGTRLTVV.

This clone was seen more than once but under ten times. The genes are TRBV7-6 and TRBJ1-2; tentative D call: TRBD1 (6 bases). CDR3 length: 13 amino acids. Trimming pared 1 base from V and 3 bases from J, leaving 6 bases between. Germline V CDR1 and CDR2: SGHVS, FNYEAQ. CDR3 DNA: TGTGCCAGCAGCTTAGGACAGGACTATGGCTACACCTTC. Residues: CASSLGQDYGYTF.

V usage is TRBV5-1 and J usage is TRBJ2-3, with 7 positions matching TRBD1. The germline V gene encodes CDR1 SGHRS and CDR2 YFSETQ. CDR3 size: 14 residues. V gave up 4 bases and J gave up 6 bases; unmatched junction bases: 8. CDR3 amino acids: CASSGVTGKDTQYF. DNA of the CDR3: TGCGCCAGCAGCGGGGTGACAGGGAAGGATACGCAGTATTTT.

The chain joins TRBV14 to TRBJ1-6; no firm D call. Germline V lookup: CDR1 SGHDN, CDR2 FVKESK. CDR3 length: 17 amino acids. The V end was cut by 1 base, the J end by 11 bases, with 21 bases between. The CDR3 nucleotides are TGTGCCAGCAGCCAAGGGGATCTTGAGGGTCTTACACCACCCCTCCACTTT. Translation: CASSQGDLEGLTPPLHF.

This clone has ten or more counts. The CDR3 here is CASSLLSPTDTQYF. DNA of the CDR3: TGTGCCAGCAGTTTATTATCTCCCACAGATACGCAGTATTTT. J is TRBJ2-3 and V is TRBV27; no clear D gene. The CDR3 totals 14 residues. Germline V gives CDR1 MNHEY, CDR2 SMNVEV (reference sequence). V was trimmed by 1 base and J by 2 bases, leaving 7 bases between them.

This clone was detected a few times. This rearrangement joins TRBV6-6 to TRBJ2-7; 7 bases are shared with TRBD2. After removal of 6 bases from V and 3 bases from J, the junction contained 8 bases not matched to a gene. Germline-derived CDR1 and CDR2 are MNHNY and SVGAGI (reference sequence). This CDR3 is 14 amino acids long. The CDR3 is CASSNPPSGYEQYF. In DNA, the CDR3 is TGTGCCAGCAGCAACCCTCCTAGCGGCTACGAGCAGTACTTC.

V is TRBV27 and J is TRBJ2-1; TRBD1 agrees at 7 bases. V shed 2 bases, J shed 0 bases, and the junction held 4 bases outside the gene matches. Germline V CDR1 and CDR2: MNHEY, SMNVEV (reference sequence). The CDR3 totals 16 residues. The CDR3 region is CASSLGTAISYNEQFF. The CDR3 DNA reads as TGTGCCAGCAGTTTAGGGACAGCCATCTCCTACAATGAGCAGTTCTTC.

The V gene is TRBV7-9, the J gene TRBJ2-3; D remains unclear. The CDR3 covers 16 residues. The germline V and J ends were trimmed by 3 bases and 0 bases, with 13 bases remaining between them. Germline CDR1 and CDR2: SEHNR and FQNEAQ (reference sequence). The CDR3 sequence: CASSLGSYASTDTQYF. DNA for the CDR3: TGTGCCAGCAGCTTGGGCTCCTATGCTAGCACAGATACGCAGTATTTT.

The chain links TRBV6-5 to TRBJ2-2; 7 nucleotides agree with TRBD2. V trimming: 8 bases; J trimming: 3 bases; junction bases outside the gene matches: 9. Germline V gene lookup returns CDR1 MNHEY and CDR2 SVGAGI. The CDR3 has 15 amino acids. The CDR3 sequence is CASHGLGGDTGELFF. The CDR3 coding sequence is TGTGCCAGCCACGGGCTGGGGGGGGACACCGGGGAGCTGTTTTTT.

This chain uses TRBV7-9 with TRBJ1-5; TRBD1 is a possible D gene (6 bases). Germline CDR1 and CDR2: SEHNR and FQNEAQ (reference sequence). V lost 2 bases to trimming and J lost 1 base, with 9 bases between them. The CDR3 is 15 residues long. Here the CDR3 DNA reads TGTGCCAGCAGCTTAAAGGGGGACAGCAATCAGCCCCAGCATTTT. Translating gives CASSLKGDSNQPQHF. Using reference TRBV7-9 and TRBJ1-5 for the parts outside the CDR3, the full variable domain is DTGVSQNPRHKITKRGQNVTFRCDPISEHNRLYWYRQTLGQGPEFLTYFQNEAQLEKSRLLSDRFSAERPKGSFSTLEIQRTEQGDSAMYLCASSLKGDSNQPQHFGDGTRLSIL.

The chain couples TRBV27 to TRBJ2-7; D might be TRBD1 (6 bases). This CDR3 has 13 amino acids. Germline V CDR1 and CDR2: MNHEY, SMNVEV (reference sequence). The ends were cut back, 4 bases at V and 6 bases at J, with 13 bases in the middle. CDR3 loop: CASSSQGVGEQYF. The CDR3 nucleotides read TGTGCCAGCAGTTCACAGGGCGTCGGCGAGCAGTACTTC.

The CDR3 coding sequence is TGCGCCAGCAGACTCGGAGTTCTACCAACGAAAGAGACCCAGTACTTC. Its protein is CASRLGVLPTKETQYF. The chain links TRBV10-1 to TRBJ2-5; D unresolved. Trimming shortened V by 6 bases and J by 3 bases, and 20 bases separated the two germline ends. The CDR3 loop spans 16 amino acids. Germline loops: CDR1 WNHNN, CDR2 SYGVQD (reference sequence).